This TCR beta chain was identified during a study of blood T cell repertoires in COVID-19. Data came from immunoSEQ multiplex PCR; TCRdb stores just in-frame clones and leaves some out. The data hold roughly 260,000 clones, with around 89% observed a single time. Deletions cut 3 bases from V and 0 bases from J, with 15 bases between. CDR1 and CDR2 from the germline V gene are SGHTS and YDEGEE. The CDR3 loop spans 16 amino acids. The chain links TRBV5-8 to TRBJ1-2, with a weak D call TRBD1 (6 bases). This sequence originates from a man aged 55 to 70 who had recovered from COVID-19. The sample taken for sequencing was peripheral blood. The CDR3 protein is CASSSVDRTSNYGYTF. CDR3 sequence (DNA): TGTGCCAGCAGCTCCGTTGACAGGACGTCTAACTATGGCTACACCTTC.